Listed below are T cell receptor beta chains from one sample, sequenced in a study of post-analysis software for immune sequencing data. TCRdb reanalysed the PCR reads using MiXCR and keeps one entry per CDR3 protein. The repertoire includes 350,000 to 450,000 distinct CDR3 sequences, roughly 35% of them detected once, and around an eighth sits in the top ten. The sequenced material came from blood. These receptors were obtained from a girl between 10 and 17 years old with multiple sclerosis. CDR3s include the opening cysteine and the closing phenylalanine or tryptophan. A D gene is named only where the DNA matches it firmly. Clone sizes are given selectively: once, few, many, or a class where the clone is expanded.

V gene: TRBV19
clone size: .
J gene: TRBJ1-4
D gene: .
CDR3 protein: CASSGTRGEKLFF
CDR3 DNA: TGTGCCAGTAGTGGGACACGAGGTGAAAAACTGTTTTTT

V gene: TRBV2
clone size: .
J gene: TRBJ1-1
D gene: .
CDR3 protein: CASSEESTQAFF
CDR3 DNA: TGTGCCAGCAGTGAAGAGAGTACTCAAGCTTTCTTT

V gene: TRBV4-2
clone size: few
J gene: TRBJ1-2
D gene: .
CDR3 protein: CASSLGGEEHGYTF
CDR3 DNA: TGTGCCAGCAGCCTCGGAGGAGAGGAACATGGCTACACCTTC

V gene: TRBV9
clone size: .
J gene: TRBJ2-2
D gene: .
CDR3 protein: CASSVTGQVPTGELFF
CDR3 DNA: TGTGCCAGCAGCGTAACGGGGCAGGTTCCTACCGGGGAGCTGTTTTTT

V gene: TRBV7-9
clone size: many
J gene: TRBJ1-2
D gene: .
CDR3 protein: CASSPGTGGYTF
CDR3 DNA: TGTGCCAGCAGCCCTGGAACAGGCGGCTACACCTTC

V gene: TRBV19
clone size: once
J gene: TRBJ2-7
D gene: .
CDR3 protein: CASKKGLSSYEQYF
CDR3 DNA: TGTGCCAGTAAGAAAGGCCTCAGCTCCTACGAGCAGTACTTC

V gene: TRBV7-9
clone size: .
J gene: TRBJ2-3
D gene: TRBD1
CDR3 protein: CSSSLSTGRADTQYF
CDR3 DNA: TGTTCCAGCAGCTTATCGACAGGGAGAGCAGATACGCAGTATTTT

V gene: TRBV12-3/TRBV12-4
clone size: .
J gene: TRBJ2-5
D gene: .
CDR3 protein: CASSKETQYF
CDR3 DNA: TGTGCCAGCAGTAAAGAGACCCAGTACTTC

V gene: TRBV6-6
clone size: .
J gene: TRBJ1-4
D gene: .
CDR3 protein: CASFRDGLGELFF
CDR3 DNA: TGTGCCAGCTTTCGGGACGGCCTCGGGGAACTGTTTTTT

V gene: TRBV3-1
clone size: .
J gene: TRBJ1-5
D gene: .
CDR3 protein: CASSQFTGSWSNQPQHF
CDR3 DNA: TGTGCCAGCAGCCAATTCACAGGGTCGTGGAGCAATCAGCCCCAGCATTTT

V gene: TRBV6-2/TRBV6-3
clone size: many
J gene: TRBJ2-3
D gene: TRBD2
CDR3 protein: CASSRPSGGAHTQYF
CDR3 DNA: TGTGCCAGCAGCCGGCCCAGCGGGGGGGCGCATACGCAGTATTTT

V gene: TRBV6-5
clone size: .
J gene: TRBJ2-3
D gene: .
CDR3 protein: CASSPRVTYRTDTQYF
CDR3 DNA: TGTGCCAGCAGTCCCAGGGTAACCTATCGCACAGATACGCAGTATTTT

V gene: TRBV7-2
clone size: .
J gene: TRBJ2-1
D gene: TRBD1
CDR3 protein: CASSPTGEYYNEQFF
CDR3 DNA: TGTGCCAGCAGCCCGACAGGGGAATACTACAATGAGCAGTTCTTC

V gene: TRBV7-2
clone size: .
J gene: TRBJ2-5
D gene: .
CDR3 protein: CASSRGGGWETQYF
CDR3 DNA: TGTGCCAGCAGCCGTGGTGGGGGATGGGAGACCCAGTACTTC

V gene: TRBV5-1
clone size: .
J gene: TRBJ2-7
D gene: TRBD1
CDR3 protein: CASKDGTGVYEQYF
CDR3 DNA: TGCGCCAGCAAGGACGGGACAGGGGTATACGAGCAGTACTTC

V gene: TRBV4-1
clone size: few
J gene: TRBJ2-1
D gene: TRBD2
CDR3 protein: CASSPQLAGGYNEQFF
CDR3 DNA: TGCGCCAGCAGCCCACAACTAGCGGGGGGTTACAATGAGCAGTTCTTC

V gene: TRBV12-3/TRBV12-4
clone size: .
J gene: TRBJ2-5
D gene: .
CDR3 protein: CASSLAGGEETQYF
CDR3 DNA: TGTGCCAGCAGTTTAGCAGGGGGTGAAGAGACCCAGTACTTC

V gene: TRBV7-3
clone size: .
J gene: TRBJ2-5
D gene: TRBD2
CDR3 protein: CASGRGGGAGETQYF
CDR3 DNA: TGTGCCAGCGGTCGAGGCGGGGGGGCTGGAGAGACCCAGTACTTC

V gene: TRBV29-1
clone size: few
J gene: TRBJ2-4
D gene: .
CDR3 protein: CSVVEGPKNIQYF
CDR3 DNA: TGCAGCGTTGTGGAGGGGCCCAAAAACATTCAGTACTTC

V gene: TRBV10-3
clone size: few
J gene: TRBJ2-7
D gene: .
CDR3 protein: CAISDGLGYEQYF
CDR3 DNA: TGTGCCATCAGTGATGGACTTGGTTACGAGCAGTACTTC

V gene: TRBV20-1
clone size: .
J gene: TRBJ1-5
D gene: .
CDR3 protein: CSARSRVSSNQPQHF
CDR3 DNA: TGCAGTGCTAGGAGTAGGGTGAGTAGCAATCAGCCCCAGCATTTT

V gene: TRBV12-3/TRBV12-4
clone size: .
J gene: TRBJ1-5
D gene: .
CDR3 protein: CASSLNGRVQPQHF
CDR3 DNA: TGTGCCAGCAGTTTAAACGGCAGGGTTCAGCCCCAGCATTTT

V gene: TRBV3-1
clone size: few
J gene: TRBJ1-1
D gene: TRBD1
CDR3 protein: CASRDRVNTEAFF
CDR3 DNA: TGTGCCAGCAGGGACAGGGTCAACACTGAAGCTTTCTTT

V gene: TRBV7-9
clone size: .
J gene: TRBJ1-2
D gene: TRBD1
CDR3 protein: CASIQGPSPHYGYTF
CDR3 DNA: TGTGCCAGCATACAGGGGCCCTCACCACACTATGGCTACACCTTC

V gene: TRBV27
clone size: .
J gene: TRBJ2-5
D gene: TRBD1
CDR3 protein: CASSSGTGNQETQYF
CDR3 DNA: TGTGCCAGCAGTTCAGGGACAGGGAACCAAGAGACCCAGTACTTC

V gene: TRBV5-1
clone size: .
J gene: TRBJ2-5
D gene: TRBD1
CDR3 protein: CASSLGQGSQETQYF
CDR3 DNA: TGCGCCAGCAGCTTGGGACAGGGGAGCCAAGAGACCCAGTACTTC

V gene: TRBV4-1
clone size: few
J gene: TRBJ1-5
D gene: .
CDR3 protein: CASSQEPMGVYQPQHF
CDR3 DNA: TGCGCCAGCAGCCAAGAGCCTATGGGGGTCTATCAGCCCCAGCATTTT

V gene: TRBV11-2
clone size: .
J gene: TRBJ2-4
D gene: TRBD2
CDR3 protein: CASSYGGLADKNIQYF
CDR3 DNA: TGTGCCAGCAGCTACGGAGGACTAGCGGACAAAAACATTCAGTACTTC

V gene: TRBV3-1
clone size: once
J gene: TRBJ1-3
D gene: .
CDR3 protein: CASSHGDVGNTIYF
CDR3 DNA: TGTGCCAGCAGCCATGGGGATGTAGGAAACACCATATATTTT

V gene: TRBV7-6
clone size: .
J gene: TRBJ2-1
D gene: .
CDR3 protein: CASTPETVTYNEQFF
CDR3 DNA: TGTGCCAGCACCCCCGAAACTGTCACCTACAATGAGCAGTTCTTC

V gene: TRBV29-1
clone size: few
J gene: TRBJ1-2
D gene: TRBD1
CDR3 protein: CSVVLHATGTNYGYTF
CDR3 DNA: TGCAGCGTTGTGCTCCATGCGACAGGGACAAACTATGGCTACACCTTC

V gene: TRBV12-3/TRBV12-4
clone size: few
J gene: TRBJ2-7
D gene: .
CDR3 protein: CASGGNWDYEQYF
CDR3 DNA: TGTGCCAGCGGGGGAAATTGGGATTACGAGCAGTACTTC

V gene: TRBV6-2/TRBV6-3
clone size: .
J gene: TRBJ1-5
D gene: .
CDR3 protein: CASSSKGLSNQPQNF
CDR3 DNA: TGTGCCAGCAGTTCAAAAGGGTTAAGCAATCAGCCCCAGAATTTT

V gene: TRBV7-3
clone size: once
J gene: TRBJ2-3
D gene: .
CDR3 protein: CASSLRGGTVDTQYF
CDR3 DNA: TGTGCCAGCAGCTTAAGGGGCGGGACAGTAGATACGCAGTATTTT

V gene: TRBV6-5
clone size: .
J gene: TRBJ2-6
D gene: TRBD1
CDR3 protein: CASSSQLRQGDFPSGANVLTF
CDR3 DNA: TGTGCCAGCAGTTCACAACTCAGACAGGGGGACTTTCCTTCTGGGGCCAACGTCCTGACTTTC

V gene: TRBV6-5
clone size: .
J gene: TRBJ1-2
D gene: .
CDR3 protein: CASSFSFGRGYTF
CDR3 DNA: TGTGCCAGCAGTTTTTCCTTCGGTAGAGGCTACACCTTC

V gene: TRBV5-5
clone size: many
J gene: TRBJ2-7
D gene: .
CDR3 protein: CASSLAGTEAYEQYF
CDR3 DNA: TGTGCCAGCAGCTTGGCCGGGACGGAAGCCTACGAGCAGTACTTC

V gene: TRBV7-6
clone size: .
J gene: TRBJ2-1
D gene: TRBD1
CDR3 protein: CASSPTGVGEQFF
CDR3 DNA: TGTGCCAGCAGCCCTACAGGGGTAGGGGAGCAGTTCTTC

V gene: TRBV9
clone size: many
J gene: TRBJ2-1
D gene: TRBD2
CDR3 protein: CASSVGGTSGYNEQFF
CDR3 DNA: TGTGCCAGCAGCGTAGGCGGGACTAGCGGCTACAATGAGCAGTTCTTC

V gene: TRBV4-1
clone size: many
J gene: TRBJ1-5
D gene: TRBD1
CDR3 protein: CASSITGDAQPQHF
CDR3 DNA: TGCGCCAGCAGCATAACAGGGGATGCTCAGCCCCAGCATTTT

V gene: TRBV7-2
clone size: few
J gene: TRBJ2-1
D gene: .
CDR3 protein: CASSPEWHEQFF
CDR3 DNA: TGTGCCAGCAGCCCGGAGTGGCATGAGCAGTTCTTC

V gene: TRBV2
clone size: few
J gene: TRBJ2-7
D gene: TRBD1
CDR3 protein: CASISGGTGYEQYF
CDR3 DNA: TGTGCCAGCATCTCCGGGGGGACAGGGTACGAGCAGTACTTC

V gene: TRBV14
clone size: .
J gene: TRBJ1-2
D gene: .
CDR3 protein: CASSQDREYYGYTF
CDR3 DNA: TGTGCCAGCAGCCAAGATCGGGAGTACTATGGCTACACCTTC

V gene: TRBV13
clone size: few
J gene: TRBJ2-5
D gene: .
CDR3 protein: CASSLNLFQETQYF
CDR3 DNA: TGTGCCAGCAGCTTAAATCTCTTCCAAGAGACCCAGTACTTC

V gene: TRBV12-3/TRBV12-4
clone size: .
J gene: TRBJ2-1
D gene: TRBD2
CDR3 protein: CASSLRGGLRGEQFF
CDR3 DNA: TGTGCCAGCAGTTTACGGGGGGGGCTTAGGGGTGAGCAGTTCTTC

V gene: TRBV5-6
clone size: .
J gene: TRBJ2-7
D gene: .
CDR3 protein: CASSLEGTDYEQYF
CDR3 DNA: TGTGCCAGCAGCTTGGAGGGGACTGACTACGAGCAGTACTTC

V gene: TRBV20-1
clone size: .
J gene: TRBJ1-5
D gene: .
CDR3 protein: CSARREEGADRPQHF
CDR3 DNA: TGCAGTGCTAGGAGGGAGGAGGGAGCTGATCGGCCCCAGCATTTT

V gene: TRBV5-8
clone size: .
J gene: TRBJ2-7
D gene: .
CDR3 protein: CASSLGARVSYEQYF
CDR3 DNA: TGTGCCAGCAGCTTGGGTGCCAGAGTTTCCTACGAGCAGTACTTC

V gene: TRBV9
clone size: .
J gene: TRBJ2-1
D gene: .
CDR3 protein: CASTVGARDEQFF
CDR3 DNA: TGTGCCAGCACCGTGGGTGCCCGGGATGAGCAGTTCTTC

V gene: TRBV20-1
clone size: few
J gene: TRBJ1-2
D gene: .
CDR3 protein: CSARGMDYGYTF
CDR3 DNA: TGCAGTGCTAGAGGCATGGACTATGGCTACACCTTC

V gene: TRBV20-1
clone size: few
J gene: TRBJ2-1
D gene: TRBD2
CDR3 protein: CSAGLAGVSSYNEQFF
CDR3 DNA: TGCAGTGCAGGACTAGCGGGGGTAAGCTCCTACAATGAGCAGTTCTTC

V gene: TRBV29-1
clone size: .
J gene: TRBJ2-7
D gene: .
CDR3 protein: CSVEGLGVGNEQYF
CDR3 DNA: TGCAGCGTTGAAGGGTTGGGGGTAGGTAATGAGCAGTACTTC

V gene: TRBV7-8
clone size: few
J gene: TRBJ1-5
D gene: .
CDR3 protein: CASSLRDSASNQPQHF
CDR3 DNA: TGTGCCAGCAGCCTCCGGGACTCAGCGAGCAATCAGCCCCAGCATTTT

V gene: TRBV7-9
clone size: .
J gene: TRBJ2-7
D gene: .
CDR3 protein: CASSYPGTIYEQYF
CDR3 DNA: TGTGCCAGCAGCTATCCCGGGACAATCTACGAGCAGTACTTC

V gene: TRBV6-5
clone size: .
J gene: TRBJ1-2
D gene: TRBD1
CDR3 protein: CASRPGQGAKGYGHTF
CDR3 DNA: TGTGCCAGCCGCCCGGGACAGGGGGCGAAGGGCTATGGCCACACCTTC